This T cell receptor (beta chain) stems from a study of beta chain features in type 1 diabetes. Study-wide results and caveats: Fewer junction insertions and more nucleotide deletions appeared in type 1 diabetes patients. Among patients with Type 1 diabetes, TCRB CDR3s were moderately but significantly shorter in every one of the four CD4+ subsets.

About this clone itself: Its antigen remains unidentified.

This CDR3 is 15 amino acids long. Germline V gene sequence: CDR1 MDHEN, CDR2 SYDVKM. The junction had 8 bases not matched to a gene; V was cut back by 5 bases and J by 5 bases. The entirety of the isolated RNA underwent reverse transcription, so expressed TCRB transcripts were sequenced. Profiled with immunoSEQ multiplex PCR; TCRdb holds only in-frame clones, not every one. Among some 350,000 clones listed, about 10% were seen once. The origin of this receptor is a man aged 25-40 years with type 1 diabetes. Material for sequencing was central memory CD4+ T cells from blood. V gene TRBV28 combines with J gene TRBJ1-1; 10 bases are shared with TRBD1. Here the CDR3 reads CASSRYRTGGTEAFF. DNA for the CDR3: TGTGCCAGCAGTCGGTATAGGACAGGGGGTACTGAAGCTTTCTTT.